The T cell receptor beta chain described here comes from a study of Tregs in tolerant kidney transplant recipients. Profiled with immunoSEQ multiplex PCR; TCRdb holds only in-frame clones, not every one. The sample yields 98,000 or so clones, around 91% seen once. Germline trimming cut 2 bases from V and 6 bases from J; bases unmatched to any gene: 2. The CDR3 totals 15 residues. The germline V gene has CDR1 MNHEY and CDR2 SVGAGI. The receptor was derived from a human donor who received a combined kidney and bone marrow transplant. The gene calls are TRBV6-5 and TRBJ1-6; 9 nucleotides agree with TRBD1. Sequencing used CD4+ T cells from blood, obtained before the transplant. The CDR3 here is CASSYAGQGNSPLHF. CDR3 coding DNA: TGTGCCAGCAGTTACGCGGGACAGGGTAATTCACCCCTCCACTTT.